The T cell receptor (beta chain) described here comes from a study of cytomegalovirus exposure and HLA in healthy donors. Study overall: One earlier analysis, a look at 150 million to 200 million T cells, found more than 100 million unique TCR beta sequences.

This CDR3 is built from 17 residues. Germline V gene data show CDR1 as LNHDA and CDR2 as SQIVND (reference sequence). Deletions cut 7 bases from V and 1 base from J, with 22 bases between. Primers included in the PCR were 60 Vbeta and 13 Jbeta primers. The assay was immunoSEQ multiplex PCR, and TCRdb's table has in-frame clones only and misses some. The sample lists 130,000 or so clones, 80% to 85% occurring once. Participants comprised healthy donors of bone marrow. The J gene is TRBJ1-2, the V gene TRBV19, with no clear D. The sequence derives from a woman between 45 and 60 years old in good health and CMV-seropositive. The sequencing sample was made of PBMCs. The CDR3 nucleotides are TGTGCCAGTACCCCCCGGGCGTCGGGGAACTATAACTATGGCTACACCTTC. Amino acids: CASTPRASGNYNYGYTF.